This TCR beta chain derives from a study of memory CD4+ T cells and cytomegalovirus serostatus. Study background: This sample comes from healthy Belgian adults, 8 to 10 CMV seropositive, some 22 seronegative.

Germline CDR1 reads MGHRA; CDR2 reads YSYEKL. The CDR3 totals 14 residues. V was clipped by 6 bases and J by 3 bases; unmatched bases: 7. General observations from the study: The CMV-associated TCR signature appears largely within the CD4+ memory repertoire.

Only in-frame clones appear in the TCRdb table, and some are missing; sequencing was by immunoSEQ multiplex PCR. Here the sample spans tens of thousands of clones, roughly 79% being singletons. Single viable CD3+CD4+CD8-CD45RO+ cells were sorted as the memory CD4+ T cells. Total CD4+ T cells were enriched by CD4 positive selection. This clone is a singleton in its sample. As yet, its antigen is unknown. This receptor was taken from an adult in good health and CMV-seronegative. The V call is TRBV4-1, the J call TRBJ2-7; 8 bases agree with TRBD2. The sample comprised memory CD4+ T cells from blood. The CDR3 DNA sequence: TGCGCCAGCAGTTCCCCGGGGGGGGTCTACGAGCAGTACTTC. Its translation: CASSSPGGVYEQYF.